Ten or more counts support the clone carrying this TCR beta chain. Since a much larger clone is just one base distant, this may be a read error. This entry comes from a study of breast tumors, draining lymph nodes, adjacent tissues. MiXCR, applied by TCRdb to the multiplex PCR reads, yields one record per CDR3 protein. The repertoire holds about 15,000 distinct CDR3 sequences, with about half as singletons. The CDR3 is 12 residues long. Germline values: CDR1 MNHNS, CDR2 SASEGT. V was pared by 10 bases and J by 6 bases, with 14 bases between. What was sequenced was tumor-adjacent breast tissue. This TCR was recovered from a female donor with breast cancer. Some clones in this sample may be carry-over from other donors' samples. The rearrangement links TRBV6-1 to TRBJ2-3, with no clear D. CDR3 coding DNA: TGTGCCACTCGGCACCATACGGATACGCAGTATTTT. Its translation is CATRHHTDTQYF.